Each of the 10 T cell receptor beta chains below was sequenced from the same sample in a study of CD8 T cells in Susac syndrome. After extraction with the RNeasy kit, roughly 0.5 to 1 ug of the RNA was reverse transcribed using random hexamers. TCRdb passed the immunoSEQ multiplex PCR reads through MiXCR, listing each CDR3 protein once. Here the sample spans approximately 160,000 distinct CDR3 sequences, roughly 95% being singletons. Sample: CD4+ T cells from PBMCs. The receptors shown here come from a human donor with Susac syndrome.

The chain is built from TRBV6-1 and TRBJ2-5; 16 bases line up with TRBD2. This CDR3 is 17 amino acids long. Germline values: CDR1 MNHNS, CDR2 SASEGT. With V trimmed by 6 bases and J by 2 bases, 6 bases remained unmatched. CDR3 in amino acids: CASRSPGLAGGQETQYF. The CDR3 nucleotides read TGTGCCAGCAGGTCCCCGGGACTAGCGGGGGGGCAAGAGACCCAGTACTTC.

The chain uses TRBV20-1 and TRBJ2-1; 13 bases agree with TRBD2. Trimming at V came to 3 bases and at J to 8 bases, leaving 7 bases not matched to a gene. CDR3 length: 15 amino acids. The germline V gene encodes CDR1 DFQATT and CDR2 SNEGSKA (reference sequence). CDR3 residues: CSASKTSGRFDEQFF. The DNA for the CDR3 is TGCAGTGCTAGCAAGACTAGCGGGAGGTTCGATGAGCAGTTCTTC.

This chain joins TRBV4-3 and TRBJ1-4, with a weak D call TRBD1 (6 bases). The CDR3 is made up of 17 amino acids. Germline CDR1 LGHNA, CDR2 YSLEER. Trimming pared 1 base from V and 5 bases from J, leaving 17 bases between. CDR3 protein: CASSQVTASRGNEKLFF. The CDR3 DNA is TGCGCCAGCAGCCAAGTAACAGCGTCCAGGGGAAATGAAAAACTGTTTTTT.

V usage is TRBV2 and J usage is TRBJ2-5; D remains unclear. V was clipped by 8 bases and J by 2 bases, with 15 bases between them. CDR1 is SNHLY, CDR2 FYNNEI, per germline. The CDR3 consists of 14 residues. Written as DNA, the CDR3 is TGTGCCAGCGGTACGGGTCCTTCACAAGAGACCCAGTACTTC. Translating it yields CASGTGPSQETQYF.

The chain carries TRBV9 and TRBJ2-5; TRBD1 agrees at 10 bases. This CDR3 is 15 amino acids long. Trimming removed 4 bases from V and 5 bases from J; junction bases left unmatched: 8. In germline, CDR1 is SGDLS, CDR2 YYNGEE. The CDR3 DNA reads as TGTGCCAGCAGCACAGGACAGGGGGGCCCGGAGACCCAGTACTTC. It translates to CASSTGQGGPETQYF.

The genes are TRBV19 and TRBJ2-7, with TRBD2 as a possible D gene (5 bases). Germline loops: CDR1 LNHDA, CDR2 SQIVND (reference sequence). With 5 bases removed from V and 3 bases from J, the gap between germline ends came to 8 bases. This CDR3 is built from 12 residues. The CDR3 sequence: CASSSGIYEQYF. The CDR3 bases are TGTGCCAGTAGTTCCGGGATCTACGAGCAGTACTTC.

This rearrangement joins TRBV24-1 to TRBJ1-2; 10 positions agree with TRBD1. Per germline, CDR1 KGHDR and CDR2 SFDVKD. After removal of 3 bases from V and 0 bases from J, the junction contained 0 bases not matched to a gene. The CDR3 is 15 residues long. The CDR3 loop reads CATSDGQGANYGYTF. In nucleotides, the CDR3 is TGTGCCACCAGTGATGGACAGGGGGCTAACTATGGCTACACCTTC.

This sequence joins TRBV2 and TRBJ2-1; 12 bases agree with TRBD1. Germline CDR1 reads SNHLY; CDR2 reads FYNNEI. Unmatched junction bases numbered 4, after V lost 5 bases and J lost 8 bases. The CDR3 contains 14 residues. CDR3 loop: CASSPGQGADEQFF. The CDR3 coding sequence is TGTGCCAGCAGTCCGGGACAGGGGGCCGATGAGCAGTTCTTC.

The chain uses TRBV13 and TRBJ2-5; D remains unclear. The CDR3 has 14 residues. Germline loops: CDR1 PRHDT, CDR2 FYEKMQ (reference sequence). Trimming cost V 4 bases and J 3 bases, with 12 bases left between them. CDR3 region: CASSWPGREETQYF. CDR3 coding DNA: TGTGCCAGCAGCTGGCCGGGCCGAGAAGAGACCCAGTACTTC. Variable domain in full (rest from reference TRBV13 and TRBJ2-5): AAGVIQSPRHLIKEKRETATLKCYPIPRHDTVYWYQQGPGQDPQFLISFYEKMQSDKGSIPDRFSAQQFSDYHSELNMSSLELGDSALYFCASSWPGREETQYFGPGTRLLVL.

The CDR3 loop is CASSFRQVQYV. The CDR3 coding sequence is TGTGCCAGCAGCTTCCGACAGGTCCAGTACGTC. The chain combines TRBV9 with TRBJ2-7; a possible D gene is TRBD1 (6 bases). This CDR3 region has 11 residues. Germline V gene data show CDR1 as SGDLS and CDR2 as YYNGEE. Trimming cost V 4 bases and J 10 bases, with 12 bases left between them.